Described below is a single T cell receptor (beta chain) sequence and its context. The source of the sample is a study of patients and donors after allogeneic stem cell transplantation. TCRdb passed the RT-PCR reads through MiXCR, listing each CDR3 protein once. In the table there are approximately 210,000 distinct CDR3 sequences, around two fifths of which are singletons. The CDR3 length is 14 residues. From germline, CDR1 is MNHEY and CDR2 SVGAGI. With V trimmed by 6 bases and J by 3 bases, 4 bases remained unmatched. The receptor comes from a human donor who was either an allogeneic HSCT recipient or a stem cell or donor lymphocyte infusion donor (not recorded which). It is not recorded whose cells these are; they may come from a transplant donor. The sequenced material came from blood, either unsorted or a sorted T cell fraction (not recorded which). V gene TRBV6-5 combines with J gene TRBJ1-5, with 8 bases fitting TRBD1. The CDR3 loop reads CASRSQGDNQPQHF. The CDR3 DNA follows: TGTGCCAGCAGATCACAGGGGGACAATCAGCCCCAGCATTTT.